These 6 T cell receptor beta chains were all obtained from the same sample, sequenced in a study of T cells in tumors after PD-1 blockade. The table came from immunoSEQ multiplex PCR; TCRdb's copy has only in-frame clones and leaves some out. The sample lists under 75,000 clones, about 74% occurring once. Specimen: PBMCs, collected after anti-PD-1 treatment. All receptors derive from a human donor with basal cell carcinoma.

J is TRBJ1-1 and V is TRBV7-2; D is uncertain. Trimming shortened V by 0 bases and J by 0 bases, and 5 bases separated the two germline ends. The CDR3 length is 14 residues. Germline V lookup: CDR1 SGHTA, CDR2 FQGNSA. The CDR3 loop is CASSLAGLNTEAFF. CDR3 nucleotide sequence: TGTGCCAGCAGCTTAGCCGGTCTGAACACTGAAGCTTTCTTT.

By sample fraction, this clone is medium-sized. The chain links TRBV9 to TRBJ2-3, with D uncertain. This CDR3 comprises 12 residues. Germline lookup yields CDR1 SGDLS and CDR2 YYNGEE. Trimming cost V 4 bases and J 2 bases, with 5 bases left between them. The CDR3 region has the DNA TGTGCCAGCAGCCCCAACACAGATACGCAGTATTTT. Protein: CASSPNTDTQYF.

V and J are TRBV28 and TRBJ1-2; the D is unclear. V lost 5 bases and J 5 bases, leaving 15 bases between the germline ends. CDR1 and CDR2 from the germline V gene are MDHEN and SYDVKM. This CDR3 is built from 14 residues. The CDR3 bases are TGTGCCAGCAGTGCCACCGGGAGGCTTTATGGCTACACCTTC. It codes for CASSATGRLYGYTF.

The chain recombines TRBV24-1 with TRBJ2-3; TRBD1 matches at 8 bases. V dropped 4 bases and J dropped 3; count of bases not matched to a gene: 5. The CDR3 has 15 residues. Germline-derived CDR1 and CDR2 are KGHDR and SFDVKD. CDR3 nucleotides: TGTGCCACCAGTGACCAGGGGGCCGGTACAGATACGCAGTATTTT. Its translation is CATSDQGAGTDTQYF.

The chain joins TRBV7-2 to TRBJ1-2, with 7 bases identical to TRBD1. Trimming took 3 bases from V and 8 from J; bases not matched to a gene: 6. The CDR3 runs to 13 residues. Germline CDR1 is SGHTA and CDR2 is FQGNSA. The DNA for the CDR3 is TGTGCCAGCAGCTTTACAGGGGCGGGCGGCTACACCTTC. Residues: CASSFTGAGGYTF.

The CDR3 here is CASRPDRGRPYEQYF. CDR3 bases: TGTGCCAGCAGACCGGACAGGGGACGGCCCTACGAGCAGTACTTC. This chain uses TRBV6-5 with TRBJ2-7; 9 bases are a match to TRBD1. This CDR3 is 15 amino acids long. From germline, CDR1 is MNHEY and CDR2 SVGAGI. The J segment lost 2 bases and the V segment lost 6 bases, leaving 8 bases of the junction unmatched.